A single sample is the source of the 24 T cell receptor beta chains below, sequenced in a study of shared clonotypes between healthy human individuals. Sequencing used immunoSEQ multiplex PCR; TCRdb keeps in-frame clones, though not all of them. The sample holds 2 million to 2.5 million clones; approximately 93% are singletons and the top ten take 0.35% to 0.5%. Input material: naive CD4+ T cells from PBMCs. Subset denoted: CD45RA+ positively selected. These receptors all come from a man aged 18 to 29 in good health. Some clones in this sample may be carry-over from other donors' samples.

The chain recombines TRBV14 with TRBJ2-1; D ambiguous. Germline V lookup: CDR1 SGHDN, CDR2 FVKESK. Between the trimmed V and J ends, which lost 3 bases and 7 bases, there was a span of 4 bases. The CDR3 runs to 11 residues. CDR3 sequence: CASSHGNEQFF. CDR3 DNA: TGTGCCAGCAGCCATGGAAATGAGCAGTTCTTC. Looking up the rest from reference TRBV14 and TRBJ2-1 gives the full variable domain: EAGVTQFPSHSVIEKGQTVTLRCDPISGHDNLYWYRRVMGKEIKFLLHFVKESKQDESGMPNNRFLAERTGGTYSTLKVQPAELEDSGVYFCASSHGNEQFFGPGTRLTVL.

The gene calls are TRBV15 and TRBJ2-7, with 7 bases aligning to TRBD1. Germline CDR1 reads LNHNV; CDR2 reads YYDKDF (reference sequence). V lost 2 bases, J lost 3 bases, and 4 bases stayed unmatched. The CDR3 is made up of 14 amino acids. CDR3 in DNA: TGTGCCACCAGCAGACCCGGGACAGTCTACGAGCAGTACTTC. Amino acid sequence: CATSRPGTVYEQYF. Full variable domain (rest looked up from reference TRBV15 and TRBJ2-7): DAMVIQNPRYQVTQFGKPVTLSCSQTLNHNVMYWYQQKSSQAPKLLFHYYDKDFNNEADTPDNFQSRRPNTSFCFLDIRSPGLGDTAMYLCATSRPGTVYEQYFGPGTRLTVT.

The chain is built from TRBV27 and TRBJ2-1; D might be TRBD2 (6 bases). Per germline, CDR1 MNHEY and CDR2 SMNVEV (reference sequence). The V end was cut by 0 bases, the J end by 7 bases, with 22 bases between. The CDR3 totals 18 residues. The DNA of the CDR3 is TGTGCCAGCAGTTTATCTTATAACCGGGACTTCGGACGAAATGAGCAGTTCTTC. As protein: CASSLSYNRDFGRNEQFF.

This sequence joins TRBV27 and TRBJ1-5; the D is unclear. This CDR3 has 16 residues. Germline V gene sequence: CDR1 MNHEY, CDR2 SMNVEV (reference sequence). V lost 5 bases and J lost 1, with 15 bases in between. The CDR3 region is CASSADRLVSNQPQHF. DNA for the CDR3: TGTGCCAGCAGTGCCGACCGATTGGTGAGCAATCAGCCCCAGCATTTT.

CDR3 sequence: CASSLDTLNYEQYF. CDR3 DNA sequence: TGTGCCAGCAGCTTAGACACGCTAAACTACGAGCAGTACTTC. The chain combines TRBV7-2 with TRBJ2-7, with D unclear. The CDR3 is 14 amino acids. Germline V lookup: CDR1 SGHTA, CDR2 FQGNSA. V was pared by 1 base and J by 3 bases, with 10 bases between.

V and J are TRBV28 and TRBJ2-2; 10 bases match TRBD1. Germline V CDR1 and CDR2: MDHEN, SYDVKM. This CDR3 has 18 amino acids. Trimming took 1 base from V and 6 from J; bases not matched to a gene: 11. CDR3 loop: CASSLSVGGQGLSGELFF. Here the CDR3 DNA reads TGTGCCAGCAGTTTATCGGTAGGGGGACAGGGGCTCTCCGGGGAGCTGTTTTTT.

V is TRBV5-1 and J is TRBJ2-5; D not resolved. Trimming took off 6 bases at V and 1 base at J, with 16 bases between the two ends. The germline CDR1 and CDR2 sequences are SGHRS and YFSETQ. This CDR3 has 15 residues. The CDR3 here is CASKKDPVGQETQYF. DNA of the CDR3: TGCGCCAGCAAGAAGGATCCAGTCGGCCAAGAGACCCAGTACTTC. Drawing the rest from reference TRBV5-1 and TRBJ2-5, the complete variable domain is KAGVTQTPRYLIKTRGQQVTLSCSPISGHRSVSWYQQTPGQGLQFLFEYFSETQRNKGNFPGRFSGRQFSNSRSEMNVSTLELGDSALYLCASKKDPVGQETQYFGPGTRLLVL.

The chain couples TRBV5-1 to TRBJ2-7; TRBD2 matches 8 bases. CDR1 and CDR2 from the germline V gene are SGHRS and YFSETQ. V gave up 2 bases and J gave up 5 bases; unmatched junction bases: 9. The CDR3 contains 15 residues. CDR3 sequence reads: CASSLNGGRLNEQYF. The CDR3 bases are TGCGCCAGCAGCTTAAACGGCGGGAGGCTCAACGAGCAGTACTTC.

The genes are TRBV4-3 and TRBJ1-2, with no clear D. Germline-derived CDR1 and CDR2 are LGHNA and YSLEER. V lost 0 bases, J lost 9 bases, and 11 bases lay in between. The CDR3 covers 13 residues. The CDR3 here is CASSQDTWESYTF. CDR3 nucleotides: TGCGCCAGCAGCCAAGATACGTGGGAGAGCTACACCTTC.

The chain employs TRBV28 and TRBJ1-5; D is unresolved. Trimming took off 4 bases at V and 0 bases at J, with 13 bases between the two ends. The germline gives CDR1 MDHEN, CDR2 SYDVKM. This CDR3 has 16 residues. CDR3 sequence: CASSYRNYYSNQPQHF. In DNA form, the CDR3 reads TGTGCCAGCAGTTACCGAAACTACTATAGCAATCAGCCCCAGCATTTT. Full variable domain (rest looked up from reference TRBV28 and TRBJ1-5): DVKVTQSSRYLVKRTGEKVFLECVQDMDHENMFWYRQDPGLGLRLIYFSYDVKMKEKGDIPEGYSVSREKKERFSLILESASTNQTSMYLCASSYRNYYSNQPQHFGDGTRLSIL.

The rearrangement uses TRBV5-8 and TRBJ1-5, with TRBD1 matching over 10 bases. CDR1 is SGHTS, CDR2 YDEGEE, per germline. The CDR3 contains 14 residues. The junction had 4 bases not matched to a gene; V was cut back by 5 bases and J by 5 bases. CDR3 sequence (DNA): TGTGCCAGCAGGTTGACAGGGGGCGATCAGCCCCAGCATTTT. Protein product: CASRLTGGDQPQHF.

This rearrangement joins TRBV6-1 to TRBJ1-5; possibly TRBD1 for D (5 bases). The germline gives CDR1 MNHNS, CDR2 SASEGT. This CDR3 has 13 residues. V lost 6 bases and J lost 6, with 12 bases in between. The CDR3 loop reads CASRQPGGQPQHF. The CDR3 DNA follows: TGTGCCAGCAGGCAACCGGGGGGTCAGCCCCAGCATTTT.

J is TRBJ1-5 and V is TRBV28; D not certain. CDR1 is MDHEN, CDR2 SYDVKM, per germline. Between the trimmed V and J ends, which lost 1 base and 1 base, there was a span of 11 bases. This CDR3 is 16 amino acids long. The CDR3 DNA reads TGTGCCAGCAGTTTATCGCGAGGGTGGAGCAATCAGCCCCAGCATTTT. It specifies CASSLSRGWSNQPQHF. Full variable domain (outside the CDR3, taken from reference TRBV28 and TRBJ1-5): DVKVTQSSRYLVKRTGEKVFLECVQDMDHENMFWYRQDPGLGLRLIYFSYDVKMKEKGDIPEGYSVSREKKERFSLILESASTNQTSMYLCASSLSRGWSNQPQHFGDGTRLSIL.

The chain employs TRBV7-3 and TRBJ2-1; 7 bases agree with TRBD2. J gave up 1 base and V 5 bases, and 8 bases lay outside the gene matches. Germline V gene data show CDR1 as SGHTA and CDR2 as FQGTGA. The CDR3 is made up of 16 amino acids. In nucleotides, the CDR3 is TGTGCCAGCAGCCCCCGGACTAGTCGGTCCTACAATGAGCAGTTCTTC. Protein sequence: CASSPRTSRSYNEQFF.

This rearrangement joins TRBV5-1 to TRBJ1-2; a weak D match, TRBD1 (6 bases). Germline V gene data show CDR1 as SGHRS and CDR2 as YFSETQ. Trimming removed 0 bases at V and 3 bases at J, with 12 bases between. The CDR3 is 15 amino acids. For the CDR3, the DNA is TGCGCCAGCAGCTTGGTTGGACAGAGCGACTATGGCTACACCTTC. Translation: CASSLVGQSDYGYTF.

V gene TRBV9 combines with J gene TRBJ2-3, with 7 bases identical to TRBD1. Germline CDR1 reads SGDLS; CDR2 reads YYNGEE. V gave up 4 bases and J gave up 3 bases; unmatched junction bases: 11. CDR3 length: 16 amino acids. The CDR3 protein is CASSQTGVGVTDTQYF. The CDR3 DNA is TGTGCCAGCAGCCAAACAGGGGTAGGGGTAACAGATACGCAGTATTTT.

About this clone: The same CDR3 can be traced to other DNA sequences in this sample. The chain links TRBV28 to TRBJ2-1; 7 positions agree with TRBD2. V dropped 6 bases and J dropped 0; count of bases not matched to a gene: 5. The V gene's germline CDR1 is MDHEN and CDR2 SYDVKM. CDR3 length: 15 amino acids. CDR3 amino acids: CASSPGGSSYNEQFF. DNA for the CDR3: TGTGCCAGCAGCCCCGGGGGGAGCTCCTACAATGAGCAGTTCTTC.

The J gene is TRBJ2-3, the V gene TRBV5-8; 9 bases are a match to TRBD1. J gave up 1 base and V 3 bases, and 6 bases lay outside the gene matches. The germline CDR1 and CDR2 sequences are SGHTS and YDEGEE. This CDR3 has 16 residues. The CDR3 nucleotides are TGTGCCAGCAGCTCCGGACAGGGGACTGGCACAGATACGCAGTATTTT. The encoded protein is CASSSGQGTGTDTQYF.

The chain links TRBV19 to TRBJ2-7; 7 bases line up with TRBD2. This CDR3 has 13 residues. Germline CDR1 and CDR2: LNHDA and SQIVND (reference sequence). The V gene end was trimmed by 8 bases and the J gene end by 3 bases; junction bases not matched to a gene: 7. The CDR3 coding sequence is TGTGCCAGTGCCCGGGCGGGGGACTACGAGCAGTACTTC. Its translation: CASARAGDYEQYF.

This clone was detected once. In DNA, the CDR3 is TGCGCCAGCAGTCCCCTTTCGGGGTACACTGAAGCTTTCTTT. Its translation: CASSPLSGYTEAFF. The chain combines TRBV5-1 with TRBJ1-1, with D unclear. Trimming shortened V by 5 bases and J by 3 bases, and 14 bases separated the two germline ends. Germline V gene lookup returns CDR1 SGHRS and CDR2 YFSETQ. The CDR3 sequence is 14 residues long. Variable domain in full (rest from reference TRBV5-1 and TRBJ1-1): KAGVTQTPRYLIKTRGQQVTLSCSPISGHRSVSWYQQTPGQGLQFLFEYFSETQRNKGNFPGRFSGRQFSNSRSEMNVSTLELGDSALYLCASSPLSGYTEAFFGQGTRLTVV.

V gene TRBV7-6 combines with J gene TRBJ2-5; no reliable D call. Germline CDR1 SGHVS, CDR2 FNYEAQ. This CDR3 comprises 14 residues. V was pared by 5 bases and J by 6 bases, with 16 bases between. DNA for the CDR3: TGTGCCAGCAGCCCACCTGGACGGCGGAAGACCCAGTACTTC. It codes for CASSPPGRRKTQYF.

The J gene is TRBJ2-6, the V gene TRBV18; D may be TRBD1 or TRBD2 (5 bases each). Germline V gives CDR1 KGHSH, CDR2 LQKENI. Trimming removed 4 bases from V and 0 bases from J, with 13 bases in between. This CDR3 region has 17 residues. The CDR3 DNA reads TGTGCCAGCTCACAGGGGACCGGGAACTCTGGGGCCAACGTCCTGACTTTC. This codes for CASSQGTGNSGANVLTF.

The chain links TRBV18 to TRBJ1-1, with 7 bases that match TRBD1. CDR3 length equals 15 residues. Germline lookup yields CDR1 KGHSH and CDR2 LQKENI. The trim removed 2 bases at V and 2 bases at J, leaving 5 bases unmatched. CDR3 DNA: TGTGCCAGCTCACCAGCCGACAGGGCCAACACTGAAGCTTTCTTT. Encoded protein: CASSPADRANTEAFF.

The count of this clone is one. The rearrangement links TRBV18 to TRBJ2-2, with 7 nucleotides matching TRBD2. The CDR3 spans 16 residues. Per the germline V gene, CDR1 is KGHSH and CDR2 is LQKENI. J was trimmed by 4 bases and V by 5 bases; bases with no gene match: 10. The CDR3 reads CASSTRTGGGTGELFF. CDR3 in DNA: TGTGCCAGCTCAACCCGAACGGGGGGAGGCACCGGGGAGCTGTTTTTT.